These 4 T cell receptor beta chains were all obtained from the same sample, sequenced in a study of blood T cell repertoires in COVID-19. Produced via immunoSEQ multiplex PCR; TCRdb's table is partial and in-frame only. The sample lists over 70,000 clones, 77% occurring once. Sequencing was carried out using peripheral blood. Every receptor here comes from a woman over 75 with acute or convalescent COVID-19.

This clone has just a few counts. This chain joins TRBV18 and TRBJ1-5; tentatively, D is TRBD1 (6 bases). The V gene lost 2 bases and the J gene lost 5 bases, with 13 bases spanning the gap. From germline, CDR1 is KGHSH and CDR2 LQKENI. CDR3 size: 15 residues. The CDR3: CASSPNRATDQPQHF. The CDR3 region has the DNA TGTGCCAGCTCACCAAACAGGGCGACTGATCAGCCCCAGCATTTT.

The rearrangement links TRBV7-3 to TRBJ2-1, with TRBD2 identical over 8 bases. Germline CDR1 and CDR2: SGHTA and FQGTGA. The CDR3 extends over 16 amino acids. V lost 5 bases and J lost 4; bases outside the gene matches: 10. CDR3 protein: CASSPISGRDYNEQFF. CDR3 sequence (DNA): TGTGCCAGCAGCCCAATCAGCGGGAGAGATTACAATGAGCAGTTCTTC.

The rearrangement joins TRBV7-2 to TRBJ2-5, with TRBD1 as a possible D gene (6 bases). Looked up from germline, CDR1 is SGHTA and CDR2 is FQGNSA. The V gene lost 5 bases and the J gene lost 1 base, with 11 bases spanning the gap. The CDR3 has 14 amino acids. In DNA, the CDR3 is TGTGCCAGCAGCCCTGACAGGTTCCAAGAGACCCAGTACTTC. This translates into CASSPDRFQETQYF.

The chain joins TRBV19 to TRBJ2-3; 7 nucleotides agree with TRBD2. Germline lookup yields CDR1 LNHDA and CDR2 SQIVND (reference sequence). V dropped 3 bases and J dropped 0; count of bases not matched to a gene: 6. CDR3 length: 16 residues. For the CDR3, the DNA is TGTGCCAGTAGTATGGGACTATCACTTAGCACAGATACGCAGTATTTT. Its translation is CASSMGLSLSTDTQYF.